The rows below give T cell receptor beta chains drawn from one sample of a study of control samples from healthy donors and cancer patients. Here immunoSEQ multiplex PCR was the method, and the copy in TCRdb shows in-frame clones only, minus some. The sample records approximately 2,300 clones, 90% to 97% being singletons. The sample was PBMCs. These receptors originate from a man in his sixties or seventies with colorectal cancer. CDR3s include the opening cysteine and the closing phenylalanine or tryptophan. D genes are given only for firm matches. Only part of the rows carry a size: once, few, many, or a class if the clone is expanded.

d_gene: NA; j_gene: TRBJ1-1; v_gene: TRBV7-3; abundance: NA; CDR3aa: CASSSDGQNTEAFF; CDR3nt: TGTGCCAGCAGCTCGGACGGACAGAACACTGAAGCTTTCTTT
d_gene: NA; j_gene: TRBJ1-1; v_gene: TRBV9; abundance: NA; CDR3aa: CASSPTGGNTEAFF; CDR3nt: TGTGCCAGCAGCCCAACAGGTGGGAACACTGAAGCTTTCTTT
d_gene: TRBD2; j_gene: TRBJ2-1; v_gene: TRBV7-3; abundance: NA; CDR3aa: CASSLLAGGDNEQFF; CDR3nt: TGTGCCAGCAGCTTGTTGGCGGGAGGGGACAATGAGCAGTTCTTC
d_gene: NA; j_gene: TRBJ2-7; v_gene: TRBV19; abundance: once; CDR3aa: CASNYLGGAEQYF; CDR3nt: TGTGCCAGTAACTACCTGGGCGGGGCCGAGCAGTACTTC
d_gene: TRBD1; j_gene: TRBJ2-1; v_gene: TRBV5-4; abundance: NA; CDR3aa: CASSETTGGGNEQFF; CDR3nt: TGTGCCAGCAGCGAAACGACAGGGGGCGGAAATGAGCAGTTCTTC
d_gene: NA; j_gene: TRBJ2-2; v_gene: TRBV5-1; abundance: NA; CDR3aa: CASSLVPGNTGELFF; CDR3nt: TGCGCCAGCAGCTTGGTTCCAGGGAACACCGGGGAGCTGTTTTTT
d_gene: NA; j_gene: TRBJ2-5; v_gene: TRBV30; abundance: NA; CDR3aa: CAWSGDFHQETQYF; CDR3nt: TGTGCCTGGAGTGGGGATTTCCACCAAGAGACCCAGTACTTC
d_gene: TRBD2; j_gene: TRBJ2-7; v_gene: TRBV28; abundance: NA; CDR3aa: CASSKVSGRPPSYEQYF; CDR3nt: TGTGCCAGCAGTAAAGTTAGCGGGAGGCCCCCCTCCTACGAGCAGTACTTC
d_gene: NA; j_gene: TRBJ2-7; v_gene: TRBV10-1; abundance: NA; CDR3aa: CASFLDYEQYF; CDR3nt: TGCGCCAGCTTTCTCGACTACGAGCAGTACTTC
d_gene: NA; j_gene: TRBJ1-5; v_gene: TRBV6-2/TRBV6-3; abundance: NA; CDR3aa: CASSYLQENQPQHF; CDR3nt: TGTGCCAGCAGTTACTTACAGGAGAATCAGCCCCAGCATTTT
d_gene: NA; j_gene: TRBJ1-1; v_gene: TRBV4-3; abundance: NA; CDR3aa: CASSHDDGEGTEAFF; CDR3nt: TGCGCCAGCAGCCATGATGACGGGGAGGGCACTGAAGCTTTCTTT
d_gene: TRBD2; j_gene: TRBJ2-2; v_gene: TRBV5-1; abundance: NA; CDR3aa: CASSLVGGRGTGELFF; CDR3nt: TGCGCCAGCAGCTTGGTGGGCGGGAGAGGCACCGGGGAGCTGTTTTTT
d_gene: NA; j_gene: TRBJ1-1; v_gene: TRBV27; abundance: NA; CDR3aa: CASSYRHQNTEAFF; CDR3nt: TGTGCCAGCAGTTACAGACACCAGAACACTGAAGCTTTCTTT
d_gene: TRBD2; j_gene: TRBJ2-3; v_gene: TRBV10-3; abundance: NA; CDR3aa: CAIREGSGGGGANTQYF; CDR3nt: TGTGCCATCAGGGAGGGGTCCGGCGGGGGTGGCGCGAATACGCAGTATTTT
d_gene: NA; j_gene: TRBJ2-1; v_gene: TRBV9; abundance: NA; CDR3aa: CASSGATRANEQFF; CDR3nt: TGTGCCAGCAGCGGAGCTACTCGGGCCAATGAGCAGTTCTTC
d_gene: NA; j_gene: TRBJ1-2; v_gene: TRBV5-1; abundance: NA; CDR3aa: CASSLEGQSGYTF; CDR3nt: TGCGCCAGCAGCTTGGAAGGACAGTCCGGCTACACCTTC
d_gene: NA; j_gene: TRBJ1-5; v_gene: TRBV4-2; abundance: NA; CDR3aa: CASSQDRWGDQPQHF; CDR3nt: TGTGCCAGCAGCCAAGATCGTTGGGGAGATCAGCCCCAGCATTTT
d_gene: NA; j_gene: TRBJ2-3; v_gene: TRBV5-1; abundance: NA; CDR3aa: CASSLGSSTDTQYF; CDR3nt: TGCGCCAGCAGCTTGGGAAGCAGCACAGATACGCAGTATTTT
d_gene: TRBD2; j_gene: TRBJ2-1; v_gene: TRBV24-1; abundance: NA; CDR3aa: CATSDWTSGGVNEQFF; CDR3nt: TGTGCCACCAGTGATTGGACTAGCGGAGGCGTCAATGAGCAGTTCTTC
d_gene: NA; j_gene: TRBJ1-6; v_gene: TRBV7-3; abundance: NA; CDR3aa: CASSEGYSPLHF; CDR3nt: TGTGCCAGCAGCGAGGGCTATTCACCCCTCCACTTT
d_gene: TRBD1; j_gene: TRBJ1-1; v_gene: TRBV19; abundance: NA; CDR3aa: CASSPQGMRTEAFF; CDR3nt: TGTGCCAGTAGTCCACAGGGGATGCGGACTGAAGCTTTCTTT
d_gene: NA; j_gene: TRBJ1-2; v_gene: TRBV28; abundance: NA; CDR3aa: CASSRDSYGYTF; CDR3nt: TGTGCCAGCAGCCGGGACTCATATGGCTACACCTTC
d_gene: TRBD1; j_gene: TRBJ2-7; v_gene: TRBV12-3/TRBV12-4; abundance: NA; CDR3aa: CASNKQGFYEQYF; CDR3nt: TGTGCCAGCAATAAACAGGGGTTCTACGAGCAGTACTTC
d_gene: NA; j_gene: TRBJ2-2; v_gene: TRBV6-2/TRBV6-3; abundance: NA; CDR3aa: CASSYRASTGELFF; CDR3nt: TGTGCCAGCAGTTATAGGGCGTCCACCGGGGAGCTGTTTTTT
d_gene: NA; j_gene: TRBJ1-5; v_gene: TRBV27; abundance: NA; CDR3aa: CASGRQRDQPQHF; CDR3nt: TGTGCCAGCGGCCGACAGAGAGATCAGCCCCAGCATTTT
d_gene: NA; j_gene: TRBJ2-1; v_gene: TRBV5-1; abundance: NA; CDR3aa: CASSLAAGVGWDEQFF; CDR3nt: TGCGCCAGCAGCTTGGCGGCCGGGGTGGGCTGGGATGAGCAGTTCTTC
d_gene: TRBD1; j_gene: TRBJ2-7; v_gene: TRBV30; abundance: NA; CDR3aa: CAWNAGTADSYEQYF; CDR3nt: TGTGCCTGGAACGCCGGGACAGCCGATTCCTACGAGCAGTACTTC
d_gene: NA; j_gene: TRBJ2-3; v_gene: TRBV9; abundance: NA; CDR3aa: CASSVGEGSKDTQYF; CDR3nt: TGTGCCAGCAGCGTTGGAGAGGGTTCGAAAGATACGCAGTATTTT
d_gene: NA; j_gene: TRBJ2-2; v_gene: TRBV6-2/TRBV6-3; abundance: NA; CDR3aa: CASSYYYTGELFF; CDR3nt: TGTGCCAGCAGTTACTACTACACCGGGGAGCTGTTTTTT
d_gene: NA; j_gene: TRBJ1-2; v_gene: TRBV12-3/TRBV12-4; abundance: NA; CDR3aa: CASSFRQDGGYTF; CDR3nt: TGTGCCAGCAGTTTCCGACAGGACGGTGGCTACACCTTC
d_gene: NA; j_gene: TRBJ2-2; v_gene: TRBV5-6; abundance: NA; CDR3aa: CASSPLGGIRDGELFF; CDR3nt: TGTGCCAGCAGCCCCCTCGGCGGGATCCGCGACGGGGAGCTGTTTTTT
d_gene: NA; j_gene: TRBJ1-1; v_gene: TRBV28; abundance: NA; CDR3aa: CASIKPGMATEAFF; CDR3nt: TGTGCCAGCATTAAACCAGGGATGGCCACTGAAGCTTTCTTT
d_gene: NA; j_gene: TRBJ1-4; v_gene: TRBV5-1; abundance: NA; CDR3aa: CASRDQGTTNEKLFF; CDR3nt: TGCGCCAGCAGGGACCAGGGCACGACTAATGAAAAACTGTTTTTT
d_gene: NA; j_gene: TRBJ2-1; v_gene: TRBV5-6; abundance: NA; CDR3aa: CASSVDINEQFF; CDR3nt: TGTGCCAGCAGCGTGGACATTAATGAGCAGTTCTTC
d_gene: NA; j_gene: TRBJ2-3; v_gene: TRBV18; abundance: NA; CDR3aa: CASSVSAGSGTQYF; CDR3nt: TGTGCCAGCTCAGTCTCAGCCGGATCCGGTACGCAGTATTTT
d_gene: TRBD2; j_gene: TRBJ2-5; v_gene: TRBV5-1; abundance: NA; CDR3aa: CASSPGLTGYSYQETQYF; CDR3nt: TGCGCCAGCAGCCCGGGACTAACCGGATATTCGTACCAAGAGACCCAGTACTTC
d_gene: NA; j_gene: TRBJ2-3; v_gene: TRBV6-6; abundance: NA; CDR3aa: CASRFGRGLTDTQYF; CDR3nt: TGTGCCAGCAGATTCGGGAGGGGGCTCACAGATACGCAGTATTTT
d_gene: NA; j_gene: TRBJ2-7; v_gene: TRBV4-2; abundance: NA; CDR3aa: CASSQESPAAGSSYEQYF; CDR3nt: TGTGCCAGCAGCCAAGAGTCCCCTGCGGCGGGATCCTCCTACGAGCAGTACTTC
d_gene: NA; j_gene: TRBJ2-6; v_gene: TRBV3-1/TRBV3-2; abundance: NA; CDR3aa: CASSRPGANVLTF; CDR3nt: TGTGCCAGCAGCCGTCCTGGGGCCAACGTCCTGACTTTC
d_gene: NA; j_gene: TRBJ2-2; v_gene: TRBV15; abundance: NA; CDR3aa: CATSRGPGGGTGELFF; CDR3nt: TGTGCCACCAGCAGAGGGCCGGGTGGGGGCACCGGGGAGCTGTTTTTT
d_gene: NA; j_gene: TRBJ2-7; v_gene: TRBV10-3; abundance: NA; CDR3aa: CAISEGDRNTYEQYF; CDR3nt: TGTGCCATCAGTGAGGGAGACAGGAACACCTACGAGCAGTACTTC
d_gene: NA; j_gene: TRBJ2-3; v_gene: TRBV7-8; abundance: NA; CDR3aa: CASSFGGPGTDTQYF; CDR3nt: TGTGCCAGCAGCTTTGGGGGGCCCGGCACAGATACGCAGTATTTT
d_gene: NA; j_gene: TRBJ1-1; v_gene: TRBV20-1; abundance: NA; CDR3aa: CSASRDRNTEAFF; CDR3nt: TGCAGTGCTAGTAGGGATCGGAACACTGAAGCTTTCTTT